Listed below are T cell receptor beta chains from one sample, sequenced in a study of cytomegalovirus exposure and HLA in healthy donors. Generated by immunoSEQ multiplex PCR, the TCRdb table keeps only in-frame clones and is missing some. The sample contains some 110,000 clones, about 72% of which appear only once. The sequencing input was PBMCs. The receptors were gathered from a man in his fifties in good health and CMV-seropositive. Each CDR3 is given with its conserved first and last residue. The order of the fields is V gene, clone size, CDR3 protein. Size is omitted from some rows. Given values are once, few, many or a class for expanded clones.

v_call: TRBV29-1; clone_size: -; cdr3_aa: CSVVQIMNTEAFF
v_call: TRBV5-6; clone_size: -; cdr3_aa: CASSFEPYVSGNTIYF
v_call: TRBV27; clone_size: -; cdr3_aa: CASSLRRGFYGYTF
v_call: TRBV4-3; clone_size: -; cdr3_aa: CASSQEVTGSNTEAFF
v_call: TRBV7-5; clone_size: once; cdr3_aa: CVRSFRPGTSGAGELFF
v_call: TRBV25-1; clone_size: -; cdr3_aa: CASFSGANTGELFF
v_call: TRBV2; clone_size: few; cdr3_aa: CASSELGAGNTEAFF
v_call: TRBV4-3; clone_size: -; cdr3_aa: CASSQDHNYGYTF
v_call: TRBV7-9; clone_size: -; cdr3_aa: CASSPTGAGTGNTIYF
v_call: TRBV2; clone_size: -; cdr3_aa: CASSEEVESYGYTF
v_call: TRBV11-3; clone_size: -; cdr3_aa: CASSPRDRAGGYTF
v_call: TRBV6-1; clone_size: -; cdr3_aa: CASSRDRVAREAFF
v_call: TRBV5-1; clone_size: -; cdr3_aa: CASSLAGLAGTGELFF
v_call: TRBV5-1; clone_size: -; cdr3_aa: CASSLPSGVGNEKLFF
v_call: TRBV13; clone_size: -; cdr3_aa: CASSLLAWTSGNNEQFF
v_call: TRBV2; clone_size: -; cdr3_aa: CASSLVVVNTEAFF
v_call: TRBV6-6; clone_size: -; cdr3_aa: CASRVRDGYTF
v_call: TRBV18; clone_size: -; cdr3_aa: CASSWGQGRNTEAFF
v_call: TRBV7-9; clone_size: -; cdr3_aa: CASSFAAGQDNQPQHF
v_call: TRBV18; clone_size: -; cdr3_aa: CASSPSGDRVYF
v_call: TRBV29-1; clone_size: -; cdr3_aa: CSVDRAGGFQETQYF
v_call: TRBV5-1; clone_size: -; cdr3_aa: CASSPRRTGSTDTQYF
v_call: TRBV11-3; clone_size: -; cdr3_aa: CASSLSGYEQYF
v_call: TRBV5-6; clone_size: -; cdr3_aa: CASSPRTVADTQYF
v_call: TRBV14; clone_size: -; cdr3_aa: CASSLGLAREQYF
v_call: TRBV7-2; clone_size: -; cdr3_aa: CASSALAGGSSEQYF
v_call: TRBV6-5; clone_size: -; cdr3_aa: CASSYLVGQEPIEQYF
v_call: TRBV7-2; clone_size: -; cdr3_aa: CASSLVGASNQPQHF